The 5 T cell receptor beta chains given below trace back to one sample, sequenced in a study of radiotherapy plus CTLA-4 blockade in lung cancer. This table comes from immunoSEQ multiplex PCR, and its TCRdb copy is limited to in-frame clones, with some not included. The table shows roughly 85,000 clones, with around 90% occurring only once. This sample comprised peripheral blood, obtained from a patient treated with radiotherapy plus ipilimumab. The receptors come from a human donor with non-small cell lung cancer that progressed on radiotherapy plus ipilimumab.

This rearrangement joins TRBV11-2 to TRBJ2-1, with 10 bases fitting TRBD1. Germline-derived CDR1 and CDR2 are SGHAT and FQNNGV. The length of the CDR3 is 16 residues. The V and J ends lost 2 bases and 4 bases, in that order; junction bases with no gene match: 5. The CDR3 nucleotides are TGTGCCAGCAGCTTATTGCCGGGACAGGGGTACAATGAGCAGTTCTTC. Its translation: CASSLLPGQGYNEQFF.

This rearrangement joins TRBV13 to TRBJ1-1; TRBD1 matches 7 bases. The CDR3 extends over 14 amino acids. Losses at the gene ends were 5 bases for V and 5 bases for J; bases not matched to a gene: 8. In germline, CDR1 is PRHDT, CDR2 FYEKMQ (reference sequence). The CDR3, as DNA: TGTGCCAGCAGCGGCAGCAGGGGGGGGACTGAAGCTTTCTTT. Encoded protein: CASSGSRGGTEAFF. Variable domain in full (rest from reference TRBV13 and TRBJ1-1): AAGVIQSPRHLIKEKRETATLKCYPIPRHDTVYWYQQGPGQDPQFLISFYEKMQSDKGSIPDRFSAQQFSDYHSELNMSSLELGDSALYFCASSGSRGGTEAFFGQGTRLTVV.

This clone was observed once. J is TRBJ2-1 and V is TRBV30; the match to TRBD2 covers 11 bases. The trim removed 0 bases at V and 7 bases at J, leaving 2 bases unmatched. The CDR3 is made up of 14 amino acids. CDR1 and CDR2 from the germline V gene are GTSNPN and SVGIG (reference sequence). CDR3 protein: CAWSVSSGRNEQFF. The CDR3 DNA follows: TGTGCCTGGAGTGTCTCTAGCGGGAGGAATGAGCAGTTCTTC.

This clone has just a few counts. The V gene is TRBV6-5, the J gene TRBJ2-7, with 9 bases aligning to TRBD1. The CDR3 extends over 16 amino acids. The germline V gene has CDR1 MNHEY and CDR2 SVGAGI. The V segment lost 6 bases and the J segment 0 bases; nucleotides outside the gene matches: 9. Written as DNA, the CDR3 is TGTGCCAGCAGCTACCGGGACAGGGCCTTCTCCTACGAGCAGTACTTC. Translating gives CASSYRDRAFSYEQYF.

This chain connects TRBV9 to TRBJ2-7, with TRBD1 matching 8 bases. CDR1 is SGDLS and CDR2 is YYNGEE in the germline V gene. CDR3 length: 15 amino acids. With 4 bases clipped from V and 0 bases from J, the junction kept 6 bases outside the gene matches. The CDR3 sequence: CASSRQTGASYEQYF. CDR3 coding DNA: TGTGCCAGCAGCCGTCAGACAGGGGCCTCCTACGAGCAGTACTTC.